Following are 6 T cell receptor beta chains from one sample sequenced in a study of T cells after yellow fever vaccination. From the 5' RACE reads, TCRdb called clonotypes with MiXCR, one entry per CDR3 protein. Among 20,000 to 30,000 distinct CDR3 sequences listed, around 4.3% were seen once. The material sequenced was PBMCs, either bulk or a sorted T-cell subset (CD4+, CD8+, memory, or dextramer-sorted; not recorded which), taken on the day of the yellow fever booster vaccination. All receptors derive from a young man who received the YFV17D yellow fever vaccine.

This chain uses TRBV6-2 or TRBV6-3 with TRBJ2-7; D gene ambiguous. V was clipped by 8 bases and J by 0 bases, with 11 bases between them. This CDR3 is 13 amino acids long. In germline, CDR1 is MNHEY, CDR2 SVGEGT. The CDR3 loop reads CASRGDTSYEQYV. The CDR3, as DNA: TGTGCCAGCCGTGGAGACACCTCCTACGAGCAGTACGTC.

The V call is TRBV10-3, the J call TRBJ2-3, with D hard to call. Germline loops: CDR1 ENHRY, CDR2 SYGVKD. V shed 6 bases and J shed 1 base, with 8 bases lying between them. The CDR3 is 13 amino acids. The CDR3 reads CAIRPDGTDTQYF. CDR3 nucleotide sequence: TGTGCCATCAGGCCCGACGGCACAGATACGCAGTATTTT.

This clonotype was seen only a few times. The rearrangement uses TRBV25-1 and TRBJ2-5; 9 bases match TRBD1. The CDR3 runs to 15 residues. CDR1 and CDR2 from the germline V gene are MGHDK and SYGVNS. Trimming at V came to 6 bases and at J to 5 bases, leaving 10 bases not matched to a gene. DNA of the CDR3: TGTGCCAGCAGGGGACAGGGAATACCGCAGGAGACCCAGTACTTC. Residues: CASRGQGIPQETQYF.

The sample holds many counts of this clonotype. J is TRBJ2-5 and V is TRBV20-1, with D possibly matching TRBD1 (6 bases). The CDR3 loop spans 16 amino acids. Germline CDR1 reads DFQATT; CDR2 reads SNEGSKA (reference sequence). Trimming cost V 1 base and J 5 bases, with 20 bases left between them. CDR3 residues: CSARAVETGPPETQYF. CDR3 bases: TGCAGTGCTAGAGCCGTTGAGACAGGACCGCCGGAGACCCAGTACTTC.

This clonotype was counted at least ten times. The chain recombines TRBV6-6 with TRBJ2-3; D might be TRBD2 (5 bases). V was pared by 10 bases and J by 5 bases, with 7 bases between. The CDR3 is made up of 10 amino acids. The germline V gene has CDR1 MNHNY and CDR2 SVGAGI (reference sequence). The CDR3 nucleotides read TGTGCCACGGGGATAGATACGCAGTATTTT. Protein sequence: CATGIDTQYF.

This clonotype was picked up many times. This chain links TRBV12-3 or TRBV12-4 with TRBJ1-2; no clear D gene. V lost 6 bases to trimming and J lost 5 bases, with 16 bases between them. The CDR3 length is 14 residues. The CDR3 protein is CASSLTPPGYGYTF. The DNA of the CDR3 is TGTGCCAGCAGCCTAACCCCACCTGGTTATGGCTACACCTTC.